The following is a TCR beta chain sequence with its context. Its target antigen remains unknown. No much larger clone is present one base from it, and per-base qualities are unavailable. Sample time point, as interpreted from the label and publication: baseline before first vaccination. Samples from vaccinated people were obtained from the UK trials COV001 and COV002, which included a single-blind randomized controlled phase 2/3 trial of AZD1222 (ChAdOx1 nCoV-19) in healthy adults. Trial participant PBMC samples were collected at day 0 and day 28 after the second dose for TCRbeta chain sequencing. The CDR3 regions of human TCRbeta chains were analyzed by immunosequencing. The study's processing was this. TCRs in the repertoires were matched against a reference library of SARS-CoV-2-specific TCRs that had been generated with the MIRA antigen-specificity platform. Breadth was defined as the fraction of unique TCRs that were SARS-CoV-2-associated. Depth was defined as the fraction of total T cells that were SARS-CoV-2-associated. Each spike-specific TCR was assigned to its reactive spike region and to a CD4 or CD8 class using the MIRA data. Log10-transformed breadth and depth values were compared by one-way ANOVA with Sidak's multiple comparisons tests. TCRdb re-hosts the immuneACCESS table, in-frame sequences only. Its copies lack some clones; in the studies checked, an unresolved V gene accounts for under half of them, and the cause for the rest is not known. Clone size and V and J calls were adopted from that table, with D and trimming inferred from the DNA. The sample table records some 120,000 clones; more than 70% of these occur just once. The leading ten clones occupy 3.5% to 5% of the sample.

The sample belongs to a study of T cell responses to AZD1222 COVID-19 vaccine (dated by TCRdb to the early 2020s). Study-wide context: AZD1222 recipients with second doses at about 4 weeks or about 12 weeks were pooled, because spike-specific TCR depth and breadth did not differ between schedules. TCR sequencing was performed for 233 trial participants, of whom roughly 200 were given two doses of AZD1222 and around 25 were given two doses of MenACWY control vaccine. Trial participants were enrolled by age into subgroups of 18-55, 56-69 and 70-plus years, and around 150, 28 and 57 TCR-sequenced participants, respectively, were included in these subgroups. Broader findings and caveats from the paper: Epitopes outside the regions mutated in the B.1.351 and B.1.1.7 variants were reportedly recognized by nearly half of the unique spike-specific TCRs. After two AZD1222 doses, both the breadth and the depth of spike-specific TCRs were significantly higher than at day 0 and than in MenACWY recipients. Because no day 14 peak-response samples were available, the repertoires could be characterized only after the peak T cell response. In the small 56-69-year group, the increase in depth fell short of significance, most likely because of low power. Vaccine-associated CD4 TCRs spanned the whole spike protein, with dominant responses in regions 160-218 and 743-854. Most participants were white British and females outnumbered males, and the authors suggested that clonal diversity may have been underestimated. Conclusions about previously exposed vaccinees are limited because only a handful of AZD1222 recipients were SARS-CoV-2 seropositive at baseline.

The CDR3, cysteine through phenylalanine, is 11 amino acids long. Only the CDR3 DNA is retained, 33 bases long and in frame from the first base. V and J lose 3 bases and 7 bases, and a span of 7 bases separates them. As encoded in the germline V gene, CDR1 is SGHDT while CDR2 is YYEEEE. The sequence links TRBV5-6 to TRBJ1-1, and perhaps TRBD1 as D gene, on 5 matching bases. The clonotype originates from an adult in good health. Sample: peripheral blood, taken on day 0 of AZD1222 vaccination. The DNA is TGTGCCAGCAGCTACAGGAGTGAAGCTTTCTTT. It translates as CASSYRSEAFF. Beyond the CDR3, the reference TRBV5-6 and TRBJ1-1 genes provide the residues; the full variable domain reads: DAGVTQSPTHLIKTRGQQVTLRCSPKSGHDTVSWYQQALGQGPQFIFQYYEEEERQRGNFPDRFSGHQFPNYSSELNVNALLLGDSALYLCASSYRSEAFFGQGTRLTVV.